The text below deals with one T cell receptor beta chain. This clone was counted a single time. What antigen it recognizes has not been identified. No per-base quality is available; no much larger clone lies one base away. CDR1 and CDR2 are read off the germline V gene (reference sequence) as LNHDA and SQIVND. CDR3 length: 17 amino acids, cysteine to phenylalanine. Left in the record is the CDR3 DNA by itself, 51 bases read in frame from the first base. V loses 3 bases of germline sequence and J loses 1 base, and the interval between the two ends is 18 bases. This sample stems from a study of a mutant IDH1 vaccine in newly diagnosed glioma (dated by TCRdb to about 2021). At the level of the whole study: Of the 30 to 35 patients who were treated, around 62% were male and approximately 38% were female, and the mean age was around 43 years. Prior to enrollment, patients had been given standard therapy consisting of radiotherapy alone, temozolomide alone, or radiochemotherapy with temozolomide, with the combination given to most patients. Peripheral blood was collected at six visits: V03 (baseline), V05, V07, V10, V12 and V13. For exploratory analyses, roughly 25 treated patients had longitudinal TCRB deep sequencing done wherever samples were available.

On the study overall, not on this receptor specifically: Pseudoprogression seemed to be unrelated to changes in the top peripheral T cell clonotypes found by TCRB sequencing. Immune responses induced by the vaccine were seen in 90% to 95% of patients across multiple MHC alleles. According to the authors, sample limitations meant that analyses of patient blood samples could not be reproduced. Availability determined which PBMC samples were chosen for TCRB deep sequencing.

The library was obtained by the immunoSEQ multiplex PCR assay. The hsTCRB Kit was used according to the manufacturer's protocol to amplify rearranged TCR beta chain sequences. Sequencing of TCRB libraries was carried out on an Illumina MiSeq. Regarding the original processing steps: The proprietary platform of the kit vendor was used for demultiplexing, trimming and gene mapping. TCRdb obtained this table from immuneACCESS and retained in-frame rearrangements with V and J assigned. These tables miss some clones; where compared with another copy, unresolved V genes account for less than half of the shortfall, and the remainder is unexplained. V, J and clone size were drawn from that table, and D and trimming were deduced from the DNA. A total of about 38,000 clones appear in this sample, over 85% of them only once. Together, the top ten hold about 18% of the sample. The sample's time point label, in plain terms: baseline, week 1 (first vaccination visit). Interpreted using the paper, the treatment or condition label stands for: pre-vaccination baseline after standard-of-care therapy. The donors had newly diagnosed IDH1-mutant astrocytomas of WHO grade 3 or 4 that showed loss of nuclear ATRX. The samples were drawn from NOA16, a multicentre, single-arm, open-label phase I trial in Germany that tested a mutant IDH1 peptide vaccine in humans for the first time. Visit V03 blood draws served as the baseline sample for immunogenicity testing. Genomic DNA for TCRB sequencing was isolated from EDTA blood with the DNeasy Blood and Tissue Kit.

This material consisted of PBMCs, taken from a glioma patient treated with radiotherapy, temozolomide or both. The clonotype was recovered from a man aged 18 to 30 with glioma. The V and J genes are TRBV19 and TRBJ1-2, with the identity of the D gene unclear. CDR3 region: CASSIPHDPSLNYGYTF. The nucleotide sequence reads TGTGCCAGTAGTATCCCCCACGACCCAAGCCTTAACTATGGCTACACCTTC. Beyond the CDR3, the reference TRBV19 and TRBJ1-2 genes provide the residues; the full variable domain reads: DGGITQSPKYLFRKEGQNVTLSCEQNLNHDAMYWYRQDPGQGLRLIYYSQIVNDFQKGDIAEGYSVSREKKESFPLTVTSAQKNPTAFYLCASSIPHDPSLNYGYTFGSGTRLTVV.